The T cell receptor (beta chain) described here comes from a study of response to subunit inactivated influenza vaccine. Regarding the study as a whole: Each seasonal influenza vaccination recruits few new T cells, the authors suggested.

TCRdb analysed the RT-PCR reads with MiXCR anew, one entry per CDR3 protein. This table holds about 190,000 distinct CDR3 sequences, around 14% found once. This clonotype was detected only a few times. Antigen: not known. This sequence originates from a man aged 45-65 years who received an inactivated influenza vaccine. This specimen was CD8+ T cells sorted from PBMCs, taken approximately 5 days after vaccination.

The CDR3 nucleotides read TGTGCCAGCAGTACGAGTCGGTTTTCCACAGATACGCAGTATTTT. Its translation: CASSTSRFSTDTQYF. The chain employs TRBV5-5 and TRBJ2-3; D ambiguous. Germline V gives CDR1 SGHKS, CDR2 YYEKEE (reference sequence). The CDR3 covers 15 residues. V lost 5 bases to trimming and J lost 2 bases, with 15 bases between them.